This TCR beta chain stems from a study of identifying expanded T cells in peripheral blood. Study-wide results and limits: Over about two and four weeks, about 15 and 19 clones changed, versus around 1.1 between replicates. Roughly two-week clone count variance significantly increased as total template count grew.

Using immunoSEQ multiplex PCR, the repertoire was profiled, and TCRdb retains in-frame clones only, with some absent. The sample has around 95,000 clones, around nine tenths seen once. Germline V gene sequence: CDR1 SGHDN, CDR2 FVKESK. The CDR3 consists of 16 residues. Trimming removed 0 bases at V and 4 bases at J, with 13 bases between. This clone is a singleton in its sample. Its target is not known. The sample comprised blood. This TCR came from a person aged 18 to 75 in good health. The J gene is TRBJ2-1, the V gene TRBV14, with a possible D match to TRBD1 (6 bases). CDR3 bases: TGTGCCAGCAGCCAAGAGGGGCAGGGGAGTTACAATGAGCAGTTCTTC. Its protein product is CASSQEGQGSYNEQFF. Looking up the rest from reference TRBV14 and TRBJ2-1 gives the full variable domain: EAGVTQFPSHSVIEKGQTVTLRCDPISGHDNLYWYRRVMGKEIKFLLHFVKESKQDESGMPNNRFLAERTGGTYSTLKVQPAELEDSGVYFCASSQEGQGSYNEQFFGPGTRLTVL.